This T cell receptor (beta chain) was sequenced for a study of blood T cell repertoires in COVID-19 (dated by TCRdb to the early 2020s). In terms of the full investigation: Collaborator samples came from the United States, Italy and Spain and covered acute and convalescent phases of COVID-19. A freely available public database, intended as a resource for researchers studying the immune response to SARS-CoV-2, is where the repertoires were released. The prospective study material was composed of cDNA or gDNA derived from T cells, B-cell-depleted T cells, or PBMCs. Nearly every sample came with metadata listing a de-identified subject ID, COVID-19 status, age in years and sex. The samples were drawn from the first 160 participants of the ongoing ImmuneRACE study and from more than 1,000 subjects provided by 6 global collaborators. Subjects who had been exposed to COVID-19, were actively infected with it, or had recovered from it provided the deeply sampled blood TCRbeta repertoires that made up the dataset. Where available, HLA class I and class II types were taken from metadata supplied by the sample provider and were not determined by assay-based typing. Study-wide conclusions, independent of this receptor: Clinical and demographic metadata were provided uncurated, with the amount varying by source and participant.

TCRbeta CDR3 regions were amplified from genomic DNA using the immunoSEQ Assay, a bias-controlled multiplex PCR. On the authors' methods: Within the assay, amplification of reference gene primers was used to estimate how many nucleated cells each sample contained. To quantify the absolute abundance of each unique TCRbeta CDR3 rearrangement, sequence reads were collapsed and filtered. For each sample, productive Simpson clonality was calculated as the square root of Simpson's diversity index over productive rearrangements. Held by TCRdb, this immuneACCESS table contains in-frame sequences only and omits some clones. Under half of the omission traces to an unresolved V gene where checked; the cause of the rest is unknown. V and J calls plus clone size are reproduced from that table; the DNA served to infer D and trimming. A total of roughly 250,000 clones appear in this sample, about four fifths of them only once. The ten biggest clones cover under 5% of the sample.

The collaborating institutions used their own protocols to collect whole blood in K2EDTA tubes. For TCRbeta analysis, collaborators shipped samples as frozen whole blood, isolated PBMCs, or DNA extracted from either of those sample types. Remarks on this clone: Its antigen has not been determined. Nothing much larger sits one base from this clone, and base qualities are not available.

A distance of 11 bases separates the germline ends of V and J, which lose 3 bases and 8 bases respectively. From the cysteine up to the phenylalanine, the CDR3 has a length of 13 residues. Only the CDR3 DNA stays, 39 bases, in frame from base 1. The germline V gene provides CDR1 MRHNA and CDR2 SNTAGT. This sequence originates from a man aged 50 to 60 with acute or convalescent COVID-19. The V and J segments used are TRBV6-4 and TRBJ2-1; the D segment could be TRBD2, given 5 matching bases. Sequencing was performed on peripheral blood. The sequenced DNA is TGTGCCAGCAGTGAGGCTAGCCAGGATGAGCAGTTCTTC. Its protein is CASSEASQDEQFF.